The 6 T cell receptor beta chains in this list originate from one sample, sequenced in a study of cytomegalovirus exposure and HLA in healthy donors. In the PCR, 60 Vbeta and 13 Jbeta primers were used. Sequencing was performed with immunoSEQ multiplex PCR; in TCRdb, only in-frame clones are kept and a portion is missing. The sample holds 220,000 or so clones, approximately 80% seen once. Sequenced input: PBMCs. The receptors shown here come from a man aged 50-59 years in good health and CMV-seronegative.

This clone was found once. V is TRBV29-1 and J is TRBJ2-1; D is perhaps TRBD2 (6 bases). Trimming shortened V by 1 base and J by 9 bases, and 10 bases separated the two germline ends. The CDR3 is 12 amino acids. CDR1 SQVTM and CDR2 ANQGSEA come from the germline V gene. The CDR3 sequence is CSVEAGEREQFF. CDR3 DNA: TGCAGCGTTGAAGCGGGAGAGCGTGAGCAGTTCTTC.

V usage is TRBV6-1 and J usage is TRBJ1-5; D is perhaps TRBD1 (5 bases). V lost 7 bases, J lost 1 base, and 14 bases lay in between. The CDR3 runs 15 residues. Germline CDR1 and CDR2: MNHNS and SASEGT. Here the CDR3 reads CASIKEGMSNQPQHF. The CDR3 coding sequence is TGTGCCAGCATAAAGGAGGGGATGAGCAATCAGCCCCAGCATTTT.

The V call is TRBV28, the J call TRBJ2-3, with TRBD2 matching 9 bases. Germline loops: CDR1 MDHEN, CDR2 SYDVKM. After removal of 3 bases from V and 4 bases from J, the junction contained 5 bases not matched to a gene. The CDR3 is 15 residues long. The CDR3 bases are TGTGCCAGCAGTTTTCTAGCGGGGACGGCAGATACGCAGTATTTT. Translated: CASSFLAGTADTQYF.

This chain uses TRBV5-1 with TRBJ2-7; 15 bases map to TRBD2. The CDR3 is 17 residues long. CDR1 is SGHRS and CDR2 is YFSETQ in the germline V gene. The V and J ends lost 4 bases and 0 bases, in that order; junction bases with no gene match: 5. For the CDR3, the DNA is TGCGCCAGCAGCACCTGGACTAGCGGGAGGGCCTCCTACGAGCAGTACTTC. Its translation: CASSTWTSGRASYEQYF.

This chain links TRBV6-1 with TRBJ2-7; TRBD2 might be the D (7 bases). CDR1 is MNHNS, CDR2 SASEGT, per germline. The CDR3 runs to 13 residues. With 10 bases removed from V and 3 bases from J, the gap between germline ends came to 16 bases. The CDR3 sequence is CATKGGVNYEQYF. The CDR3 DNA reads TGTGCCACCAAAGGGGGGGTAAACTACGAGCAGTACTTC.

The V call is TRBV2, the J call TRBJ2-3, with D perhaps TRBD2 (5 bases). Germline CDR1 SNHLY, CDR2 FYNNEI. Trimming took off 7 bases at V and 2 bases at J, with 13 bases between the two ends. This CDR3 is built from 14 residues. The CDR3 spells CASITDFNTDTQYF. For the CDR3, the DNA is TGTGCCAGCATTACGGACTTTAACACAGATACGCAGTATTTT.